The rows below give T cell receptor beta chains drawn from one sample of a study of T-cell reconstitution after alpha-beta-depleted transplantation in children. TCRdb itself ran the PCR reads through MiXCR, one entry per CDR3 protein. Of fewer than 500,000 distinct CDR3 sequences listed, around two fifths were seen once; the top ten hold around a quarter. The sample consisted of PBMCs, taken before TCRalphabeta/CD19-depleted stem cell transplant. These receptors originate from a girl aged 2 to 9 with aplastic anemia, due to receive a stem cell transplant. Both conserved end residues are part of each CDR3. A D gene is named only where the DNA matches it firmly. Expanded clones are given a class, and other clones once, few, many or no size at all.

NA	TRBV20-1	TRBJ2-1	TRBD2	TGCAGTGCTAGAGCGGGACTAGCGGGTTCTGGGACCTACAATGAGCAGTTCTTC	CSARAGLAGSGTYNEQFF
NA	TRBV5-1	TRBJ1-1	NA	TGCGCCAGCAGCAGTTACAAGAACACTGAAGCTTTCTTT	CASSSYKNTEAFF
few	TRBV9	TRBJ2-3	TRBD1	TGTGCCAGCAGCATCCGACAGGGGGATACGCAGTATTTT	CASSIRQGDTQYF
NA	TRBV30	TRBJ2-1	NA	TGTGCCTGGAGTGACCTAAGAACTCTGGGAGATGAGCAGTTCTTC	CAWSDLRTLGDEQFF
NA	TRBV19	TRBJ1-5	NA	TGTGCCAGTACCCTGACAGGCTATAGCAATCAGCCCCAGCATTTT	CASTLTGYSNQPQHF
NA	TRBV20-1	TRBJ2-1	NA	TGCAGTGCTACCCTAGAGGGTCGTGGCAGGTACTACAATGAGCAGTTCTTC	CSATLEGRGRYYNEQFF
NA	TRBV10-3	TRBJ2-3	NA	TGTGCCATCAGTGATTTTTCAGGGGCAGATACGCAGTATTTT	CAISDFSGADTQYF
few	TRBV9	TRBJ2-1	NA	TGTGCCAGCAGCGTACAGGACAATGAGCAGTTCTTC	CASSVQDNEQFF
NA	TRBV7-9	TRBJ2-1	TRBD2	TGTGCCAGCCTGGGGGTTAGCGGGAGTAACTATGAGCAGTTCTTC	CASLGVSGSNYEQFF
NA	TRBV28	TRBJ2-4	TRBD1	TGTGCCAGCAGTTTAGGCGGGACAGGCAAAAACATTCAGTACTTC	CASSLGGTGKNIQYF
NA	TRBV20-1	TRBJ2-3	NA	TGCAGTGCTAGGGAGAACATAGACACGCAGTATTTT	CSARENIDTQYF
many	TRBV20-1	TRBJ1-4	NA	TGCAGTGCTAGAGATCTTAGTGAAAAACTGTTTTTT	CSARDLSEKLFF
NA	TRBV4-2	TRBJ2-1	NA	TGTGCCAGCAGCCAAGATCGCGTCCGAACCCCTATGCCATACAATGAGCAGTTCTTC	CASSQDRVRTPMPYNEQFF
NA	TRBV7-9	TRBJ2-2	TRBD2	TGTGCCAGCAGCTACAGCGGGAGAAACACCGGGGAGCTGTTTTTT	CASSYSGRNTGELFF
NA	TRBV7-9	TRBJ1-6	TRBD1	TGTGCCAGCAGCTTAGACAGGGGGCCGTCACCCCTCCACTTT	CASSLDRGPSPLHF
few	TRBV20-1	TRBJ2-1	NA	TGCAGTGCTCAGAGGCGGGGACAGCCCGGTTTAGGATACAATGAGCAGTTCTTC	CSAQRRGQPGLGYNEQFF
once	TRBV20-1	TRBJ2-4	NA	TGCAGTGCTGTTCGAACGCTAGCCAAAAACATTCAGTACTTC	CSAVRTLAKNIQYF
few	TRBV20-1	TRBJ1-6	NA	TGCAGTGCTAGAGATCACGCGCATTCACCCCTCCACTTT	CSARDHAHSPLHF
NA	TRBV27	TRBJ2-7	TRBD1	TGTGCCAGCAGTGAGGACAGGGGACCCTACGAGCAGTACTTC	CASSEDRGPYEQYF
NA	TRBV10-3	TRBJ1-3	NA	TGTGCCATCAACCCCGGCGGTGGAAACACCATATATTTT	CAINPGGGNTIYF
NA	TRBV27	TRBJ1-1	NA	TGTGCCAGCAGTCCCACGGGGGGCAGAGCTTTCTTT	CASSPTGGRAFF
NA	TRBV20-1	TRBJ2-7	TRBD1	TGCAGTGCCATGGGACAGGGGAGGGACTACGAGCAGTACTTC	CSAMGQGRDYEQYF